This TCR beta chain emerged from a study of T cells in Graves' hyperthyroidism and ophthalmopathy. Using RNA transcripts as the source, TCR beta CDR3 regions were amplified. RT-PCR in the first round (using the HTBI primer set) targeted the TCR CDR3. TCRdb used MiXCR to reprocess the multiplex PCR reads, holding one entry per CDR3 protein. The table shows more than 500,000 distinct CDR3 sequences, with 15% to 20% occurring only once. A Clinical Activity Score of at least 3, a NOSPECS grade of at least 4 and a duration under 3 months were recorded in the ophthalmopathy patients. This clonotype was counted ten times or more. The antigen is undetermined. Study-wide results and caveats: Stable hyperthyroidism was told apart from ophthalmopathy by a model built on 13 V-J features.

The sample was blood. The receptor's source is a woman aged 30 to 39 with Graves' ophthalmopathy.

The DNA of the CDR3 is TGCAGTGCTCATACAGCGGGGAGCTCCTACAATGAGCAGTTCTTC. Translation gives CSAHTAGSSYNEQFF. J is TRBJ2-1 and V is TRBV20-1, with 7 bases identical to TRBD2. Germline V CDR1 and CDR2: DFQATT, SNEGSKA (reference sequence). CDR3 length: 15 residues. Germline trimming cut 5 bases from V and 0 bases from J; bases unmatched to any gene: 7.